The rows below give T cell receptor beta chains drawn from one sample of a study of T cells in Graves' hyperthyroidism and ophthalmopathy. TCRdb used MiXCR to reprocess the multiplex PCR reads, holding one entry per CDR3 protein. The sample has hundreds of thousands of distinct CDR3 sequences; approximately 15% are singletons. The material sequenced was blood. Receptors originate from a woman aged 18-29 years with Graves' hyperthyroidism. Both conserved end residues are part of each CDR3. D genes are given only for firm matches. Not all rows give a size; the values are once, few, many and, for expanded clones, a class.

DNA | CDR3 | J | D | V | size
TGTGCCAGCACCCCCCCAACAGATACGCAGTATTTT | CASTPPTDTQYF | TRBJ2-3 | . | TRBV28 | many
TGTGCCAGCAGCTTGGGGACCCTTCTAGGGGAGGGGCAGTATTTT | CASSLGTLLGEGQYF | TRBJ2-3 | TRBD2 | TRBV7-2 | many
TGTGCCACCCGATTAAATACAGGGGCCCTCGACTATGGCTACACCTTC | CATRLNTGALDYGYTF | TRBJ1-2 | TRBD1 | TRBV10-3 | few
TGTGCCAGCAGTCGATATCTAGCGGGGGAAAACATTCAGTACTTC | CASSRYLAGENIQYF | TRBJ2-4 | TRBD2 | TRBV12-3/TRBV12-4 | many
TGCGCCAGCAGTGGCGGGGCGGCGGGAGCGGCCTCAGATACGCAGTATTTT | CASSGGAAGAASDTQYF | TRBJ2-3 | TRBD2 | TRBV10-1 | many
TGCAGTGCTAACGCCGGGACAGGGAGCGGCTACACCTTC | CSANAGTGSGYTF | TRBJ1-2 | TRBD1 | TRBV20-1 | many
TGTGCCAGCAGTTTCGCAGACCCTACAGGGGGAAACACCATATATTTT | CASSFADPTGGNTIYF | TRBJ1-3 | . | TRBV27 | many
TGTGCCAGCAGTGAAGTGGGCAGGGACTCCTACGAGCAGTACTTC | CASSEVGRDSYEQYF | TRBJ2-7 | . | TRBV6-1 | .
TGTGCCAGCAGTGAGAATGGGGGGAACTATGGCTACACCTTC | CASSENGGNYGYTF | TRBJ1-2 | . | TRBV6-1 | few
TGTGCCTGGAGACCCGACGGTCCTAGCAATCAGCCCCAGCATTTT | CAWRPDGPSNQPQHF | TRBJ1-5 | . | TRBV30 | .
TGTGCCAGCAGCTCGATGACCGGGACTGAGACCTACGAGCAGTACTTC | CASSSMTGTETYEQYF | TRBJ2-7 | . | TRBV9 | many
TGCAGCGTCGGAACAGAGTACCAAGAGACCCAGTACTTC | CSVGTEYQETQYF | TRBJ2-5 | . | TRBV29-1 | .
TGTGCCAGCAGGGAGACAGGGGGTGAGGCCAAAAACATTCAGTACTTC | CASRETGGEAKNIQYF | TRBJ2-4 | TRBD1 | TRBV6-1 | many
TGTGCCAGCAGCTTAGTTGCAGGACGGACTGAAGCTTTCTTT | CASSLVAGRTEAFF | TRBJ1-1 | . | TRBV7-9 | many
TGCGCCAGCAGCCAAGGATTCGGGACAGGGTTTTCAGATACGCAGTATTTT | CASSQGFGTGFSDTQYF | TRBJ2-3 | TRBD1 | TRBV4-1 | many
TGTGCCAGCAGTGAGAAGGGGGAAAACCAGCCCCAGCATTTT | CASSEKGENQPQHF | TRBJ1-5 | . | TRBV6-1 | .
TGTGCCTGGAGTACTGGGAGCGAGCAGTACTTC | CAWSTGSEQYF | TRBJ2-7 | . | TRBV30 | many
TGCAGCGTCCACCAGCGGTTTAGTTCCTACGAGCAGTACTTC | CSVHQRFSSYEQYF | TRBJ2-7 | . | TRBV29-1 | few